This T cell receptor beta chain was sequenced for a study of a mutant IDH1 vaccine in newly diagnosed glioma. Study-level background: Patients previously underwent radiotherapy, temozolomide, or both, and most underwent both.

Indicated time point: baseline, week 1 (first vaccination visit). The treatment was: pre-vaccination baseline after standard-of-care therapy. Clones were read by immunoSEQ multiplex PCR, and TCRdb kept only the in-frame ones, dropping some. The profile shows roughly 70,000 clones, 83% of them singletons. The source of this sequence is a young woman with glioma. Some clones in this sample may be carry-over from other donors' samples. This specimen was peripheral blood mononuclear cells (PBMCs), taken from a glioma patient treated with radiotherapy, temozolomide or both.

CDR3 bases: TGTGCCAGCAGTGACGGGTCCATTCGGGACTACACCTTC. It yields the protein CASSDGSIRDYTF. V is TRBV2 and J is TRBJ1-2; no clear D. Germline values: CDR1 SNHLY, CDR2 FYNNEI. The ends were cut back, 3 bases at V and 10 bases at J, with 15 bases in the middle. This CDR3 region has 13 residues.